Presented here are 3 T cell receptor beta chains from one specimen sequenced in a study of blood T cell repertoires in COVID-19. The protocol was immunoSEQ multiplex PCR, while the TCRdb copy is restricted to in-frame clones and leaves out a portion. The sample has some 200,000 clones, 80% to 90% seen once. What was sequenced was PBMCs or T cells enriched from blood (not recorded which). These receptors originate from a woman aged 50 to 65 in a cohort exposed to, infected with or recovered from COVID-19 (not recorded which).

The V call is TRBV7-2, the J call TRBJ2-1, with D unresolved. Trimming removed 4 bases at V and 9 bases at J, with 13 bases between. The CDR3 totals 13 residues. Germline CDR1 and CDR2: SGHTA and FQGNSA. The DNA for the CDR3 is TGTGCCAGCAGCTCCCGAGGCTTTGCTGAGCAGTTCTTC. This gives the protein CASSSRGFAEQFF.

This clone was observed a handful of times. This chain uses TRBV29-1 with TRBJ1-3; D uncertain. The CDR3 extends over 11 amino acids. Germline loops: CDR1 SQVTM, CDR2 ANQGSEA. CDR3 nucleotides: TGCGCGGAGAGCTCTGGAAACACCATATATTTT. Translating it yields CAESSGNTIYF.

The rearrangement joins TRBV19 to TRBJ1-1, with a tentative D call TRBD1 (5 bases). The V end was cut by 5 bases, the J end by 5 bases, with 21 bases between. This CDR3 spans 16 amino acids. The germline V gene encodes CDR1 LNHDA and CDR2 SQIVND (reference sequence). In DNA form, the CDR3 reads TGTGCCAGTAGTCCCGCCCAACAGGTTCTAGCGACTGAAGCTTTCTTT. It translates to CASSPAQQVLATEAFF.